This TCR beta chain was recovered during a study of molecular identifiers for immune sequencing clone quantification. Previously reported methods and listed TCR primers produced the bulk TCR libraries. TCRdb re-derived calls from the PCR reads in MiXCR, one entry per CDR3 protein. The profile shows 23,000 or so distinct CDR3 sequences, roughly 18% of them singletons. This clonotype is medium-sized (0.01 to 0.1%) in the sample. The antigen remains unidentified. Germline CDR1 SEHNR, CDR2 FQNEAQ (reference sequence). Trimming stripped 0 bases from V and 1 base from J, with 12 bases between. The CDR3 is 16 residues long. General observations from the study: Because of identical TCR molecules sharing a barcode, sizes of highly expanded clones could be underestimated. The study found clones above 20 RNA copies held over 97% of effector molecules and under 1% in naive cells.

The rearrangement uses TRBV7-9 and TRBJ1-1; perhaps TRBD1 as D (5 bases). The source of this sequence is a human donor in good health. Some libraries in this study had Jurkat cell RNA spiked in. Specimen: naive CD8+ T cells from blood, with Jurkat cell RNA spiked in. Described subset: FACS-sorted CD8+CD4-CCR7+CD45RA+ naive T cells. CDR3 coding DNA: TGTGCCAGCAGCTTAGCCCTAGGACACAAGAACACTGAAGCTTTCTTT. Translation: CASSLALGHKNTEAFF. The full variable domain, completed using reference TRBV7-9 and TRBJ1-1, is DTGVSQNPRHKITKRGQNVTFRCDPISEHNRLYWYRQTLGQGPEFLTYFQNEAQLEKSRLLSDRFSAERPKGSFSTLEIQRTEQGDSAMYLCASSLALGHKNTEAFFGQGTRLTVV.